Only one count was recorded for the clone carrying this T cell receptor (beta chain). Its cognate antigen is unknown. In the PCR, 60 Vbeta and 13 Jbeta primers were used. The method was immunoSEQ multiplex PCR; TCRdb's version includes in-frame clones alone and lacks a portion of them. The repertoire holds about 150,000 clones, roughly 81% seen once, with under 5% in the top ten. Germline CDR1 is MNHEY and CDR2 is SVGAGI. The CDR3 is 15 residues long. V dropped 6 bases and J dropped 4; count of bases not matched to a gene: 6. These data belong to a study of cytomegalovirus exposure and HLA in healthy donors. Notes on the study in general: A cluster of highly shared sequence variants was likely a sequencing artifact. Using a false discovery rate of 0.05, a later analysis showed that about 16,000 TCR beta sequences were associated with HLA alleles. Using the classifier, cytomegalovirus status was reportedly diagnosed with high specificity and sensitivity. For most TCR sequences rarity was the rule, although some public TCRs occurred in many donors.

The clonotype originates from a girl aged 5 to 17 in good health and CMV-seropositive. This chain connects TRBV6-5 to TRBJ2-7, with 13 positions matching TRBD2. Source material: PBMCs. CDR3 nucleotide sequence: TGTGCCAGCAGCCCCACTAGCGGGGGGGGATACGAGCAGTACTTC. Amino acid sequence: CASSPTSGGGYEQYF.